The 6 T cell receptor beta chains in this list originate from one sample, sequenced in a study of blood T cell repertoires in COVID-19. Assay: immunoSEQ multiplex PCR; the TCRdb copy retains only in-frame clones and omits some. The sample lists about 250,000 clones; around 88% were seen once. The sequencing input was peripheral blood. The source of these receptors is a woman aged 25 to 45 with COVID-19, enrolled during active disease.

This rearrangement joins TRBV6-2 or TRBV6-3 to TRBJ2-2; 10 bases are shared with TRBD1. V trimming: 6 bases; J trimming: 7 bases; junction bases outside the gene matches: 8. The CDR3 is 15 amino acids. The germline CDR1 and CDR2 sequences are MNHEY and SVGEGT. The CDR3 spells CASSPGTGVVGELFF. The CDR3 DNA follows: TGTGCCAGCAGCCCCGGGACAGGGGTGGTCGGGGAGCTGTTTTTT.

This chain joins TRBV20-1 and TRBJ1-4, with 7 bases fitting TRBD1. The CDR3 has 11 residues. V gave up 6 bases and J gave up 8 bases; unmatched junction bases: 3. Germline V gene data show CDR1 as DFQATT and CDR2 as SNEGSKA (reference sequence). CDR3 protein: CSAVTGEKLFF. In nucleotides, the CDR3 is TGCAGTGCCGTGACAGGGGAAAAACTGTTTTTT.

The chain joins TRBV14 to TRBJ2-7; TRBD1 agrees at 9 bases. Germline values: CDR1 SGHDN, CDR2 FVKESK. Trimming cost V 1 base and J 2 bases; bases outside gene matches: 3. There are 15 residues in the CDR3. This CDR3 is CASSQGGQGTYEQYV. In nucleotides, the CDR3 is TGTGCCAGCAGCCAAGGTGGACAGGGGACCTACGAGCAGTACGTC.

This chain joins TRBV6-5 and TRBJ2-2; a weak D match, TRBD1 (6 bases). Per the germline V gene, CDR1 is MNHEY and CDR2 is SVGAGI. Trimming stripped 7 bases from V and 3 bases from J, with 12 bases between. This CDR3 has 14 residues. DNA for the CDR3: TGTGCCAGCAACAAAGACAGGTACACCGGGGAGCTGTTTTTT. It specifies CASNKDRYTGELFF.

This clone was found a few times. J is TRBJ2-7 and V is TRBV7-2, with D perhaps TRBD1 (6 bases). Germline CDR1 reads SGHTA; CDR2 reads FQGNSA. Deletions cut 5 bases from V and 2 bases from J, with 13 bases between. The CDR3 has 14 amino acids. The DNA of the CDR3 is TGTGCCAGCAGCGACCGGGACACCCCCTACGAGCAGTACTTC. It translates to CASSDRDTPYEQYF. Variable domain in full (rest from reference TRBV7-2 and TRBJ2-7): GAGVSQSPSNKVTEKGKDVELRCDPISGHTALYWYRQSLGQGLEFLIYFQGNSAPDKSGLPSDRFSAERTGGSVSTLTIQRTQQEDSAVYLCASSDRDTPYEQYFGPGTRLTVT.

A word on this clone: Additional DNA sequences in this sample encode the identical CDR3. V is TRBV6-5 and J is TRBJ1-3; tentative D call: TRBD1 (5 bases). Trimming took off 5 bases at V and 0 bases at J, with 8 bases between the two ends. CDR3 length equals 14 residues. CDR1 and CDR2 (germline): MNHEY, SVGAGI. CDR3 DNA: TGTGCCAGCAGTCGTCAGGGCTCTGGAAACACCATATATTTT. It is translated as CASSRQGSGNTIYF.